Below, one T cell receptor (beta chain) is given with its context. The data originate from a study of blood T cell repertoires in COVID-19. Study as a whole: Donors in the United States, Italy and Spain gave samples during acute or convalescent COVID-19. T cells, B-cell-depleted T cells, or PBMCs provided the cDNA or gDNA that served as material.

CDR1 is SGHDT, CDR2 YYEEEE, per germline. V was trimmed by 4 bases and J by 0 bases, leaving 10 bases between them. The CDR3 contains 14 residues. Seattle patient enrollment occurred during active infection, with longitudinal follow-up thereafter. In the source study's methods: Reference gene primer amplification in the assay estimated nucleated cell counts. The table came from immunoSEQ multiplex PCR; TCRdb's copy has only in-frame clones and leaves some out. V and J calls and clone size are copied from that table; D and trimming were computed from the DNA. The sample contains about 250,000 clones, about 87% of which appear only once.

The TCR was taken from a woman aged 25 to 45 with COVID-19, enrolled during active disease. The sequencing sample was made of peripheral blood. This chain uses TRBV5-6 with TRBJ1-1; tentative D call: TRBD1 (6 bases). CDR3 DNA sequence: TGTGCCAGCAGCCGGGGGGGGCTGAACACTGAAGCTTTCTTT. Protein sequence: CASSRGGLNTEAFF.